The clone carrying this T cell receptor beta chain was counted a single time. Its target is not known. It was with 60 Vbeta and 13 Jbeta primers that the PCR ran. Assay used: immunoSEQ multiplex PCR; TCRdb lists only in-frame clones, some missing. The sample shows roughly 160,000 clones, 73% of them seen only once. The CDR3 has 12 amino acids. V was cut by 5 bases and J by 5 bases, with 9 bases left in between. CDR1 is MNHEY and CDR2 is SMNVEV in the germline V gene (reference sequence). This sample was included in a study of cytomegalovirus exposure and HLA in healthy donors. Regarding the study as a whole: Donor immune exposure was known only as CMV serostatus.

Sequences were obtained from PBMCs. This chain joins TRBV27 and TRBJ2-5; tentative D call: TRBD2 (5 bases). The source is a woman under 30 in good health and CMV-seropositive. The CDR3 region is CASSPGVETQYF. CDR3 in DNA: TGTGCCAGCAGTCCCGGGGTGGAGACCCAGTACTTC.